The rows below give T cell receptor beta chains drawn from one sample of a study of identical twins. Using its own MiXCR run on the 5' RACE reads, TCRdb lists one record per CDR3 protein. The sample shows 200,000 to 250,000 distinct CDR3 sequences, over 9.5% of them seen only once. The sample consisted of memory T cells sorted from blood. These receptors came from a man in his fifties or sixties in good health. Both conserved end residues are trimmed from each CDR3. The order of the fields is J gene, V gene, CDR3 protein.

TRBJ2-1 TRBV20-1 SARVHSLSAGPRSFYNEQF
TRBJ2-1 TRBV18 ASSPWGDSYNEQF
TRBJ2-7 TRBV6-1 ASNEGGNGYEQY
TRBJ1-3 TRBV28 ASNDARNTIY
TRBJ2-7 TRBV3-1 ASSQNGGYEQY
TRBJ2-1 TRBV20-1 SARVLGQGTSGNNEQF
TRBJ2-2 TRBV12-3/TRBV12-4 ASSPHLDTGELF
TRBJ2-6 TRBV10-3 ATRGTSGGAGANVLT
TRBJ2-5 TRBV20-1 SARVGWGETQY
TRBJ1-4 TRBV4-2 ASSQGDGVQEKLF
TRBJ1-3 TRBV7-2 ASSPFGAVSGNTIY
TRBJ2-1 TRBV11-1 ASSSRRGEVSGNEQF
TRBJ1-5 TRBV12-3/TRBV12-4 ASSLGQGGSQPQH
TRBJ2-7 TRBV3-1 ASSLWDRQLEQY
TRBJ2-3 TRBV4-2 ASSQGLAGGPRADTQY
TRBJ2-2 TRBV6-1 ATGPANTVELF
TRBJ2-5 TRBV14 ASSPTIRGETQY
TRBJ2-3 TRBV29-1 SASRGAIDTQY
TRBJ1-5 TRBV20-1 SALSDISNQPQH
TRBJ2-7 TRBV24-1 ATSGGLAGEQY
TRBJ2-1 TRBV11-2 ASSPGLGEADEQF
TRBJ2-7 TRBV5-6 ASSLGQSYEQY
TRBJ2-5 TRBV29-1 SVGQGRETQY
TRBJ1-2 TRBV4-3 ASSRTRDGIFYGYT